The 23 T cell receptor beta chains reported below all come from one sample, sequenced in a study of shared clonotypes between healthy human individuals. Some clones are missing from TCRdb's copy, which holds only in-frame ones; the method was immunoSEQ multiplex PCR. The sample includes around 1.4 million clones, 97% to 99% seen only once; the top ten take roughly 0.36%. The sequencing input was naive CD4+ T cells sorted from blood. Regarding subset: CD45RA+ positively selected. The source of these receptors is a man aged 30-40 years in good health.

The V gene is TRBV7-9, the J gene TRBJ2-1; no firm D call. The CDR3 contains 12 residues. V gave up 2 bases and J gave up 11 bases, with 10 bases separating them. CDR1 is SEHNR and CDR2 is FQNEAQ in the germline V gene (reference sequence). The CDR3 spells CASSLNHDQQFF. As DNA, the CDR3 is TGTGCCAGCAGCTTAAACCACGATCAGCAGTTCTTC.

The chain joins TRBV10-3 to TRBJ2-1; 10 bases agree with TRBD2. J was trimmed by 1 base and V by 2 bases; bases with no gene match: 8. Per germline, CDR1 ENHRY and CDR2 SYGVKD. There are 18 residues in the CDR3. CDR3 bases: TGTGCCATCAGTGAGCCCAGGACTAGCGGAGCTTCCTACAATGAGCAGTTCTTC. Its protein product is CAISEPRTSGASYNEQFF.

This chain links TRBV11-2 with TRBJ2-2; 9 nucleotides match TRBD1. The CDR3 runs 14 residues. V lost 5 bases to trimming and J lost 7 bases; unmatched junction nucleotides: 5. The germline V gene has CDR1 SGHAT and CDR2 FQNNGV. CDR3 nucleotide sequence: TGTGCCAGCAGCCAGGGACAGGGCGGCGGGGAGCTGTTTTTT. Protein: CASSQGQGGGELFF.

Only a few counts were recorded for this clone. The V gene is TRBV4-1, the J gene TRBJ1-5, with 7 bases that match TRBD1. Germline V gene lookup returns CDR1 MGHRA and CDR2 YSYEKL. The V and J ends lost 0 bases and 5 bases, in that order; junction bases with no gene match: 4. The CDR3 contains 15 residues. The CDR3 protein is CASSQEPTGHQPQHF. In nucleotides, the CDR3 is TGCGCCAGCAGCCAAGAACCGACAGGGCATCAGCCCCAGCATTTT.

The chain carries TRBV7-2 and TRBJ2-5; TRBD2 agrees at 13 bases. The ends lost 0 bases at V and 5 bases at J; junction bases unmatched: 6. This CDR3 has 17 amino acids. CDR1 is SGHTA and CDR2 is FQGNSA in the germline V gene. The CDR3 nucleotides are TGTGCCAGCAGCTTAGCGGGGACTAGCGGGGTCTGGGAGACCCAGTACTTC. Its protein is CASSLAGTSGVWETQYF.

V gene TRBV19 combines with J gene TRBJ2-1, with D possibly being TRBD2 (5 bases). The V end was cut by 6 bases, the J end by 6 bases, with 9 bases between. This CDR3 spans 12 amino acids. Germline V lookup: CDR1 LNHDA, CDR2 SQIVND (reference sequence). DNA of the CDR3: TGTGCCAGTAGCCAACTAGTCAATGAGCAGTTCTTC. Its protein product is CASSQLVNEQFF.

V and J are TRBV5-5 and TRBJ1-1; D is unresolved. Between the trimmed V and J ends, which lost 0 bases and 10 bases, there was a span of 13 bases. The germline V gene has CDR1 SGHKS and CDR2 YYEKEE (reference sequence). CDR3 size: 13 residues. The CDR3, as DNA: TGTGCCAGCAGCTTGGACCGGGCCCGACGAGCTTTCTTT. This gives the protein CASSLDRARRAFF.

J is TRBJ1-2 and V is TRBV5-6; weak D call: TRBD1 (5 bases). CDR1 and CDR2 from the germline V gene are SGHDT and YYEEEE. The length of the CDR3 is 14 residues. Deletions cut 2 bases from V and 6 bases from J, with 14 bases between. The CDR3 DNA follows: TGTGCCAGCAGCTTACCCGGCAGGGCCGATGGCTACACCTTC. It specifies CASSLPGRADGYTF.

The CDR3 sequence is CASKVYSYNEQFF. In nucleotides, the CDR3 is TGTGCCAGTAAGGTTTACAGCTACAATGAGCAGTTCTTC. V usage is TRBV19 and J usage is TRBJ2-1; no reliable D call. The CDR3 contains 13 residues. The V end was cut by 7 bases, the J end by 3 bases, with 10 bases between. Germline CDR1 is LNHDA and CDR2 is SQIVND (reference sequence).

The chain uses TRBV7-9 and TRBJ2-5; possibly TRBD1 for D (6 bases). Trimming removed 5 bases at V and 2 bases at J, with 12 bases between. CDR3 length equals 14 residues. Germline assignment: CDR1 SEHNR and CDR2 FQNEAQ (reference sequence). The CDR3 region is CASSDGQYQETQYF. CDR3 DNA sequence: TGTGCCAGCAGCGACGGACAGTATCAAGAGACCCAGTACTTC.

V is TRBV18 and J is TRBJ1-4; a weak D match, TRBD1 (6 bases). CDR1 and CDR2 from the germline V gene are KGHSH and LQKENI. This CDR3 region has 14 residues. The V gene lost 3 bases and the J gene lost 8 bases, with 13 bases spanning the gap. CDR3 residues: CASSPDRPGEKLFF. As DNA, the CDR3 is TGTGCCAGCTCACCTGACAGGCCGGGGGAAAAACTGTTTTTT.

The chain uses TRBV14 and TRBJ2-7; D may be TRBD2 (6 bases). V was pared by 4 bases and J by 3 bases, with 13 bases between. Per the germline V gene, CDR1 is SGHDN and CDR2 is FVKESK. The CDR3 sequence is 14 residues long. The CDR3, as DNA: TGTGCCAGCAGCCTTGGGGACTTCCACTACGAGCAGTACTTC. This sequence encodes CASSLGDFHYEQYF.

The chain carries TRBV5-1 and TRBJ2-3; 13 nucleotides agree with TRBD2. Germline CDR1 SGHRS, CDR2 YFSETQ. The ends lost 0 bases at V and 2 bases at J; junction bases unmatched: 6. The CDR3 has 18 amino acids. CDR3 loop: CASSLELAGGPYTDTQYF. CDR3 DNA: TGCGCCAGCAGCTTGGAACTAGCGGGAGGGCCCTACACAGATACGCAGTATTTT. The full variable domain, rest sourced from reference TRBV5-1 and TRBJ2-3, is KAGVTQTPRYLIKTRGQQVTLSCSPISGHRSVSWYQQTPGQGLQFLFEYFSETQRNKGNFPGRFSGRQFSNSRSEMNVSTLELGDSALYLCASSLELAGGPYTDTQYFGPGTRLTVL.

The rearrangement links TRBV7-2 to TRBJ2-1, with D possibly TRBD2 on 5 matching bases. Looked up from germline, CDR1 is SGHTA and CDR2 is FQGNSA. Trimming took off 1 base at V and 15 bases at J, with 13 bases between the two ends. This CDR3 is 12 amino acids long. In DNA form, the CDR3 reads TGTGCCAGCAGCTTAGATAGCGCTAGTTCGTTCTTC. This sequence encodes CASSLDSASSFF. Variable domain in full (rest from reference TRBV7-2 and TRBJ2-1): GAGVSQSPSNKVTEKGKDVELRCDPISGHTALYWYRQSLGQGLEFLIYFQGNSAPDKSGLPSDRFSAERTGGSVSTLTIQRTQQEDSAVYLCASSLDSASSFFGPGTRLTVL.

The V and J genes are TRBV16 and TRBJ2-7; 10 bases are a match to TRBD2. This CDR3 has 15 amino acids. Per germline, CDR1 KGHSY and CDR2 FQNENV. V lost 3 bases and J lost 5; bases outside the gene matches: 7. The CDR3 sequence is CASSHFTSGIHEQYF. For the CDR3, the DNA is TGTGCCAGCAGCCACTTCACTAGCGGGATCCACGAGCAGTACTTC.

The V and J genes are TRBV9 and TRBJ2-1; perhaps TRBD1 as D (7 bases). V was cut by 1 base and J by 7 bases, with 15 bases left in between. CDR1 is SGDLS, CDR2 YYNGEE, per germline. The CDR3 length is 15 residues. The CDR3 is CASSVLTGRWNEQFF. CDR3 bases: TGTGCCAGCAGCGTACTGACAGGGAGGTGGAATGAGCAGTTCTTC.

This chain joins TRBV30 and TRBJ1-2; TRBD1 might be the D (5 bases). Germline-derived CDR1 and CDR2 are GTSNPN and SVGIG (reference sequence). The CDR3 length is 15 residues. V shed 2 bases and J shed 4 bases, with 17 bases lying between them. The CDR3 here is CAWSPRGRLSYGYTF. CDR3 in DNA: TGTGCCTGGAGTCCTAGGGGACGACTTTCCTATGGCTACACCTTC.

Details on this clone: Distinct nucleotide sequences in the sample also encode this CDR3. The chain uses TRBV29-1 and TRBJ2-2, with D unresolved. With 3 bases removed from V and 1 base from J, the gap between germline ends came to 6 bases. Germline loops: CDR1 SQVTM, CDR2 ANQGSEA. This CDR3 has 13 residues. CDR3 sequence reads: CSVDRGNTGELFF. The CDR3, as DNA: TGCAGCGTTGATCGAGGGAACACCGGGGAGCTGTTTTTT.

The chain recombines TRBV25-1 with TRBJ2-6; the D gene is possibly TRBD1 (6 bases). This CDR3 spans 18 amino acids. Germline CDR1 is MGHDK and CDR2 is SYGVNS. V lost 1 base and J 0 bases, leaving 13 bases between the germline ends. The CDR3 coding sequence is TGTGCCAGCAGTGAATTTGAGACAGGTGTCTCTGGGGCCAACGTCCTGACTTTC. Translation gives CASSEFETGVSGANVLTF.

This clone was seen a single time. V and J are TRBV7-2 and TRBJ2-7; D gene ambiguous. The ends were cut back, 2 bases at V and 3 bases at J, with 14 bases in the middle. Germline V gene lookup returns CDR1 SGHTA and CDR2 FQGNSA. This CDR3 contains 15 residues. Here the CDR3 reads CASSLNRNSHYEQYF. The CDR3 DNA follows: TGTGCCAGCAGCTTAAATAGGAACAGTCACTACGAGCAGTACTTC.

V and J are TRBV5-1 and TRBJ2-1; 7 nucleotides align to TRBD1. The CDR3 extends over 16 amino acids. The germline V gene has CDR1 SGHRS and CDR2 YFSETQ. J was trimmed by 4 bases and V by 4 bases; bases with no gene match: 11. The CDR3 loop is CASSPGPGQSYNEQFF. As DNA, the CDR3 is TGCGCCAGCAGCCCGGGCCCGGGACAGAGTTACAATGAGCAGTTCTTC.

The V and J genes are TRBV7-3 and TRBJ2-3; D is perhaps TRBD1 (6 bases). CDR1 SGHTA and CDR2 FQGTGA come from the germline V gene. Trimming removed 5 bases at V and 2 bases at J, with 14 bases between. The CDR3 totals 15 residues. The CDR3 DNA is TGTGCCAGCAGCGATGCTGGGGGCTACACAGATACGCAGTATTTT. The encoded protein is CASSDAGGYTDTQYF.

This chain joins TRBV29-1 and TRBJ2-3; D is uncertain. Trimming pared 5 bases from V and 3 bases from J, leaving 15 bases between. CDR1 is SQVTM, CDR2 ANQGSEA, per germline. The CDR3 has 14 amino acids. Written as DNA, the CDR3 is TGCAGCGTTCGGATGGGTGTCAGGACAGATACGCAGTATTTT. Its translation: CSVRMGVRTDTQYF.